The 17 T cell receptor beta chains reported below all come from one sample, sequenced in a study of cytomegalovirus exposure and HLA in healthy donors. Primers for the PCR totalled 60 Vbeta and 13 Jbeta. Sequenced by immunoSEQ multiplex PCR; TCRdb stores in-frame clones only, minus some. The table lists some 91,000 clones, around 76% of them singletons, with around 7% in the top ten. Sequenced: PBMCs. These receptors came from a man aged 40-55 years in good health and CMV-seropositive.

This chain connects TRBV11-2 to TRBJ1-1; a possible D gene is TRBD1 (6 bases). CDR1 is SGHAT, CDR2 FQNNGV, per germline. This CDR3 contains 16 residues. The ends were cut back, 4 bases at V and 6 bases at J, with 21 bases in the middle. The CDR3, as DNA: TGTGCCAGCAGCTACTTATCCCCGCAGGGGTACGCTGAAGCTTTCTTT. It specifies CASSYLSPQGYAEAFF.

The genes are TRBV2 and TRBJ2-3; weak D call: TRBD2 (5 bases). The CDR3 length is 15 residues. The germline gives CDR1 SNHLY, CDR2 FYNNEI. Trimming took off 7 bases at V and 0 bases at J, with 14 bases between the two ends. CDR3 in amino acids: CASTPDFSSTDTQYF. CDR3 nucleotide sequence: TGTGCCAGCACTCCGGACTTTTCTAGCACAGATACGCAGTATTTT.

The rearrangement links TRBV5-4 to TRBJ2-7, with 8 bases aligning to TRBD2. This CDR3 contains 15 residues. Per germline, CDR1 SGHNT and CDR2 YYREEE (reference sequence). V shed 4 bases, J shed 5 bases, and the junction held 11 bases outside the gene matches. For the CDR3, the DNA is TGTGCCAGCAGCCTTCGGGGGGGCGGTACGGACGAGCAGTACTTC. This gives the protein CASSLRGGGTDEQYF.

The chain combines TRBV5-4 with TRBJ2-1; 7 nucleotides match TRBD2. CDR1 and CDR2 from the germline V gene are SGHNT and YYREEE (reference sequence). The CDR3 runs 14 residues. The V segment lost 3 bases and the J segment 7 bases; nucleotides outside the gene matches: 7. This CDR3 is CASSSPLSGNEQFF. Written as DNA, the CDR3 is TGTGCCAGCAGCTCCCCGCTTAGCGGGAATGAGCAGTTCTTC.

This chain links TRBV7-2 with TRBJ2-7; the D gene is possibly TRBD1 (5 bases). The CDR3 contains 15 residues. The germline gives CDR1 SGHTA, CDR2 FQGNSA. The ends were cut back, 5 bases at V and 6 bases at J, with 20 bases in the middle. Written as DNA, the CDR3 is TGTGCCAGCAGCCCATCCCCTCGGACACTGGCCGAGCAGTACTTC. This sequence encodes CASSPSPRTLAEQYF.

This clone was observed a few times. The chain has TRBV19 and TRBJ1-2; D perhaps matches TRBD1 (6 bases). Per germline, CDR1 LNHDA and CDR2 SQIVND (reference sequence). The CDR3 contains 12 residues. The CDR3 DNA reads TGTGATACGGGACAAGCTAACTATGGCTACACCTTC. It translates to CDTGQANYGYTF.

CDR3 in amino acids: CASSLEGDGYGYTF. Here the CDR3 DNA reads TGCGCCAGCAGCCTTGAGGGGGACGGATATGGCTACACCTTC. The chain uses TRBV4-1 and TRBJ1-2; tentatively, D is TRBD1 (6 bases). Trimming stripped 4 bases from V and 5 bases from J, with 14 bases between. Germline values: CDR1 MGHRA, CDR2 YSYEKL. The CDR3 totals 14 residues.

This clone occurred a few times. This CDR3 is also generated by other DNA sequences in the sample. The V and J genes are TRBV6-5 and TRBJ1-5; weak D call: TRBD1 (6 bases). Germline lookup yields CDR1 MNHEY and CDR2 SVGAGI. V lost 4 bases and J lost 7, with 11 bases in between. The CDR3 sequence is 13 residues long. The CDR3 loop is CASSLNRVQPQHF. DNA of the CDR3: TGTGCCAGCAGTTTGAACAGGGTCCAGCCCCAGCATTTT.

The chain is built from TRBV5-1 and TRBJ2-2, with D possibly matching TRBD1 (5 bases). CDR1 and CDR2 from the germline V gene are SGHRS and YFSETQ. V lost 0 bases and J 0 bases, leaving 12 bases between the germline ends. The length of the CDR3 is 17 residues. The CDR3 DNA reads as TGCGCCAGCAGCTTGGAGGGGTCGTTGGCGAACACCGGGGAGCTGTTTTTT. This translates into CASSLEGSLANTGELFF.

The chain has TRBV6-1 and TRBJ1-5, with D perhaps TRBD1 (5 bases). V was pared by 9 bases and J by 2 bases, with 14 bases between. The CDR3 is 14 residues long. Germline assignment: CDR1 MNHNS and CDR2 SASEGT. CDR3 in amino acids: CASQRGYGNQPQHF. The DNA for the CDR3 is TGTGCCAGTCAGCGGGGGTATGGCAATCAGCCCCAGCATTTT.

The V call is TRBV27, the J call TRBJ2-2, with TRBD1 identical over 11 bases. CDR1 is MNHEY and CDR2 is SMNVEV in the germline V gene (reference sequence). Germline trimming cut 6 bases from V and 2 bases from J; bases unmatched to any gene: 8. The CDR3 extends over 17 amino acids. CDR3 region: CASSRPGTGGNTGELFF. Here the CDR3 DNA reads TGTGCCAGCAGCCGACCGGGGACAGGGGGAAACACCGGGGAGCTGTTTTTT.

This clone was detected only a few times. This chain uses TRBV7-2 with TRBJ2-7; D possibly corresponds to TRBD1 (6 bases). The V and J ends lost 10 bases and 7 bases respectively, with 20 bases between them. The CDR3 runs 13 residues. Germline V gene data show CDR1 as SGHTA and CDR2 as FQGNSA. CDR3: CAIGTGPPGEQYF. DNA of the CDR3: TGTGCCATCGGCACAGGGCCACCAGGGGAGCAGTACTTC. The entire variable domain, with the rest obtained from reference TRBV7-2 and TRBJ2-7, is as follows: GAGVSQSPSNKVTEKGKDVELRCDPISGHTALYWYRQSLGQGLEFLIYFQGNSAPDKSGLPSDRFSAERTGGSVSTLTIQRTQQEDSAVYLCAIGTGPPGEQYFGPGTRLTVT.

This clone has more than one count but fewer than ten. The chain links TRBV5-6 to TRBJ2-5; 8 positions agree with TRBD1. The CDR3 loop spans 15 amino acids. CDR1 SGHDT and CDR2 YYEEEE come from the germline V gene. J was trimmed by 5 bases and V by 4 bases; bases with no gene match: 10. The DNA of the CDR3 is TGTGCCAGCAGCCCCACCTCAGGGGGCCTCGAGACCCAGTACTTC. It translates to CASSPTSGGLETQYF.

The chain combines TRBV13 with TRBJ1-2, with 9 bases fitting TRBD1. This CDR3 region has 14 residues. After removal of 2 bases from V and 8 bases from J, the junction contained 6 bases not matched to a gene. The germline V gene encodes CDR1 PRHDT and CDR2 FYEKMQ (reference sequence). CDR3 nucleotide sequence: TGTGCCAGCAGCTTAAGGACAGGGGCGTCGGGCTACACCTTC. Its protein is CASSLRTGASGYTF.

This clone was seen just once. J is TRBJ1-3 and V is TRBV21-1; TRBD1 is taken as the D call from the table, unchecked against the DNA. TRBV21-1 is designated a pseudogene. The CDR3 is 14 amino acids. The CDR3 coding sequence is TGTGCCAGCACCCCCCAGGGTGGAGGAAACACCATATATTTT. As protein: CASTPQGGGNTIYF.

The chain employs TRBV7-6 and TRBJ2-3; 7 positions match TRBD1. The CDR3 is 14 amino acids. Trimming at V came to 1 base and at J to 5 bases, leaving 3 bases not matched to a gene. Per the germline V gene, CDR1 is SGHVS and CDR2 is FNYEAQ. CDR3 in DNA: TGTGCCAGCAGCTTAGAGGGGGCTTTAGATACGCAGTATTTT. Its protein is CASSLEGALDTQYF. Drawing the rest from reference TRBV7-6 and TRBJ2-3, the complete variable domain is GAGVSQSPRYKVTKRGQDVALRCDPISGHVSLYWYRQALGQGPEFLTYFNYEAQQDKSGLPNDRFSAERPEGSISTLTIQRTEQRDSAMYRCASSLEGALDTQYFGPGTRLTVL.

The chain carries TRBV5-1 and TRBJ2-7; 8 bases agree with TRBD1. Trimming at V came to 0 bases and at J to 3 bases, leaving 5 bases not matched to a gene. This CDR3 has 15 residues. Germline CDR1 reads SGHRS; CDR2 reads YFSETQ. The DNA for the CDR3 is TGCGCCAGCAGCTTGGGACCAGGGGGCCTCTACGAGCAGTACTTC. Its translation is CASSLGPGGLYEQYF. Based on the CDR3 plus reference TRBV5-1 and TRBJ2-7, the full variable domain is KAGVTQTPRYLIKTRGQQVTLSCSPISGHRSVSWYQQTPGQGLQFLFEYFSETQRNKGNFPGRFSGRQFSNSRSEMNVSTLELGDSALYLCASSLGPGGLYEQYFGPGTRLTVT.